Listed below are T cell receptor beta chains from one sample, sequenced in a study of CD8 T cells in Susac syndrome. One entry per CDR3 protein, called by TCRdb with MiXCR from the immunoSEQ multiplex PCR reads. The data show 95,000 to 150,000 distinct CDR3 sequences, 96% seen once. The sequenced material came from CD4+ T cells from PBMCs. These receptor sequences come from a human donor with Susac syndrome. Each CDR3 is given with its conserved first and last residue. A D gene is named only where the DNA matches it firmly. Only some rows state a clone size, as once, few, many or a class for expanded clones.

>TRBV5-1|-|-|TRBJ1-5
CASSLVGYSNQPQHF
TGCGCCAGCAGCTTGGTAGGGTATAGCAATCAGCCCCAGCATTTT
>TRBV29-1|TRBD1|-|TRBJ2-7
CSVTGDRTHSYEQYF
TGCAGCGTCACTGGGGACAGGACTCATTCCTACGAGCAGTACTTC
>TRBV24-1|-|-|TRBJ2-3
CATSDSRGPGDTQYF
TGTGCCACCAGTGATTCGAGGGGTCCGGGGGATACGCAGTATTTT
>TRBV9|-|-|TRBJ2-7
CASSARDDTYEQYF
TGTGCCAGCAGCGCCCGGGACGACACCTACGAGCAGTACTTC
>TRBV20-1|-|-|TRBJ2-5
CSAPLQVLETQYF
TGCAGTGCCCCATTACAGGTTTTGGAGACCCAGTACTTC
>TRBV29-1|-|once|TRBJ2-1
CSVEAWAQSSYNEQFF
TGCAGCGTTGAAGCCTGGGCCCAAAGCTCCTACAATGAGCAGTTCTTC
>TRBV5-6|-|-|TRBJ1-5
CASSLEDQPQHF
TGTGCCAGCAGCTTGGAGGATCAGCCCCAGCATTTT
>TRBV4-3|-|-|TRBJ1-4
CASSQGRGLSTNEKLFF
TGCGCCAGCAGCCAAGGACGGGGACTTTCAACTAATGAAAAACTGTTTTTT
>TRBV20-1|-|-|TRBJ1-1
CSARQDRNTEAFF
TGCAGTGCTAGACAGGACAGGAACACTGAAGCTTTCTTT
>TRBV5-1|-|once|TRBJ1-2
CASSFTLAPEYGYTF
TGCGCCAGCAGCTTTACGCTCGCCCCAGAATATGGCTACACCTTC
>TRBV5-6|-|-|TRBJ2-2
CASRQQGRTGELFF
TGTGCCAGCAGACAACAGGGACGCACCGGGGAGCTGTTTTTT
>TRBV5-6|TRBD2|-|TRBJ2-1
CASSHSGSSYNEQFF
TGTGCCAGCAGCCATAGCGGGAGCTCCTACAATGAGCAGTTCTTC
>TRBV29-1|-|-|TRBJ2-2
CSVEAFLGAGELFF
TGCAGCGTTGAAGCCTTTCTGGGGGCCGGGGAGCTGTTTTTT
>TRBV29-1|TRBD1|-|TRBJ1-2
CSVGRDSDNYGYTF
TGCAGCGTTGGGCGGGACAGTGACAACTATGGCTACACCTTC
>TRBV14|TRBD2|-|TRBJ2-5
CASSQGGGRTQYF
TGTGCCAGCAGCCAAGGCGGGGGACGGACCCAGTACTTC
>TRBV20-1|-|-|TRBJ2-1
CSALSIRVHNEQFF
TGCAGTGCTTTATCCATCCGGGTCCACAATGAGCAGTTCTTC
>TRBV5-1|TRBD1|-|TRBJ2-5
CASRQPGQGPGVQYF
TGCGCCAGCCGTCAACCTGGACAGGGCCCAGGGGTCCAGTACTTC
>TRBV7-9|TRBD2|-|TRBJ2-4
CASSSAVREGIQYF
TGTGCCAGCAGCTCAGCGGTGAGGGAGGGCATTCAGTACTTC
>TRBV29-1|-|-|TRBJ2-1
CSVTPLSSYNEQFF
TGCAGCGTTACCCCCCTGAGCTCCTACAATGAGCAGTTCTTC
>TRBV29-1|TRBD2|-|TRBJ2-1
CSVWTSVYEQFF
TGCAGCGTTTGGACTAGCGTTTATGAGCAGTTCTTC
>TRBV18|TRBD2|once|TRBJ2-3
CASSPQAGRGDTQYF
TGTGCCAGCTCACCACAAGCGGGACGGGGAGATACGCAGTATTTT
>TRBV30|-|once|TRBJ2-5
CAWSVRRGETQYF
TGTGCCTGGAGTGTCCGTCGTGGGGAGACCCAGTACTTC
>TRBV3-1|-|-|TRBJ2-4
CASSQRGGVSKNIQYF
TGTGCCAGCAGCCAAAGGGGCGGGGTGAGCAAAAACATTCAGTACTTC
>TRBV15|TRBD2|-|TRBJ2-1
CATSRPGLEYNEQFF
TGTGCCACCAGCAGACCGGGACTAGAATACAATGAGCAGTTCTTC
>TRBV18|TRBD1|few|TRBJ2-7
CASSPGTGPYEQYF
TGTGCCAGCTCACCGGGGACAGGTCCCTACGAGCAGTACTTC
>TRBV20-1|-|once|TRBJ2-1
CSARYRSSYNEQFF
TGCAGTGCTAGGTATCGCTCATCCTACAATGAGCAGTTCTTC
>TRBV12-3/TRBV12-4|-|-|TRBJ2-2
CASGYRELFF
TGTGCCAGCGGCTACCGGGAGCTGTTTTTT
>TRBV29-1|-|-|TRBJ2-7
CSVTGPRTSYEQYF
TGCAGCGTTACGGGACCCAGAACCTCCTACGAGCAGTACTTC
>TRBV9|-|-|TRBJ1-4
CASSFRDTVNEKLFF
TGTGCCAGCAGCTTTCGGGACACCGTTAATGAAAAACTGTTTTTT
>TRBV29-1|TRBD2|-|TRBJ2-1
CSGLAGGSYNEQFF
TGCAGCGGACTAGCGGGAGGGTCCTACAATGAGCAGTTCTTC
>TRBV5-4|TRBD1|-|TRBJ2-5
CASSRARGQGETQYF
TGTGCCAGCAGCCGAGCTAGGGGGCAGGGAGAGACCCAGTACTTC
>TRBV5-1|-|-|TRBJ1-5
CASSLEGLGNQPQHF
TGCGCCAGCAGCTTGGAGGGTTTGGGCAATCAGCCCCAGCATTTT
>TRBV9|TRBD1|-|TRBJ2-6
CASSGTAGANVLTF
TGTGCCAGCAGTGGGACAGCTGGGGCCAACGTCCTGACTTTC
>TRBV9|TRBD2|-|TRBJ2-1
CASSVDRSGRGNEQFF
TGTGCCAGCAGCGTAGATAGAAGCGGGAGAGGCAATGAGCAGTTCTTC
>TRBV29-1|TRBD1|-|TRBJ2-2
CSARTGGANTGELFF
TGCAGCGCCCGCACAGGGGGCGCGAACACCGGGGAGCTGTTTTTT
>TRBV21-1|-|-|TRBJ2-5
CASGIQVAQYF
TGTGCCAGCGGAATTCAAGTGGCCCAGTACTTC
>TRBV30|-|-|TRBJ1-3
CAWSVLPRPSSGNTIYF
TGTGCCTGGAGTGTACTCCCGAGACCTTCCTCTGGAAACACCATATATTTT
>TRBV11-3|-|-|TRBJ2-1
CASSLEGSIPNEQFF
TGTGCCAGCAGCTTAGAGGGCTCGATCCCCAATGAGCAGTTCTTC
>TRBV29-1|-|-|TRBJ2-5
CSVELGRETQYF
TGCAGCGTTGAGCTAGGCCGGGAGACCCAGTACTTC
>TRBV28|-|once|TRBJ2-7
CASSPRSTVYEQYF
TGTGCCAGCAGTCCCCGATCGACAGTCTACGAGCAGTACTTC
>TRBV5-1|-|-|TRBJ2-5
CASSLEGNQETQYF
TGCGCCAGCAGCTTGGAGGGGAACCAAGAGACCCAGTACTTC
>TRBV5-6|TRBD2|-|TRBJ2-7
CASSPWTSGSYEQYF
TGTGCCAGCAGCCCCTGGACTAGCGGGTCCTACGAGCAGTACTTC
>TRBV9|TRBD2|once|TRBJ2-2
CASTLAGGSGELFF
TGTGCCAGCACGCTAGCGGGAGGGTCCGGGGAGCTGTTTTTT
>TRBV7-8|TRBD2|-|TRBJ2-5
CASSFSGSKQETQYF
TGTGCCAGCAGCTTTAGCGGGAGTAAACAAGAGACCCAGTACTTC
>TRBV30|TRBD1|-|TRBJ1-2
CAWSLDRAYGYTF
TGTGCCTGGAGCCTGGACAGGGCCTATGGCTACACCTTC
>TRBV24-1|TRBD2|few|TRBJ2-3
CATSGGRESDTQYF
TGTGCCACCAGTGGTGGGCGGGAGTCAGATACGCAGTATTTT
>TRBV5-1|TRBD1|-|TRBJ1-4
CASSLGPGGEKLFF
TGCGCCAGCAGCTTGGGGCCAGGGGGCGAAAAACTGTTTTTT
>TRBV30|-|once|TRBJ1-5
CAWSGSNQPQHF
TGTGCCTGGAGCGGTAGCAATCAGCCCCAGCATTTT
>TRBV4-3|TRBD2|-|TRBJ2-5
CASSQGGGETQYF
TGCGCCAGCAGCCAAGGCGGGGGGGAGACCCAGTACTTC
>TRBV7-9|-|-|TRBJ1-5
CASSSGVKGNQPQHF
TGTGCCAGCAGCTCGGGGGTTAAGGGCAATCAGCCCCAGCATTTT
>TRBV19|TRBD1|once|TRBJ1-3
CASRNLWDRNPTGNTIYF
TGTGCCAGTAGGAATCTGTGGGACAGGAATCCTACTGGAAACACCATATATTTT
>TRBV7-2|-|-|TRBJ1-2
CASSSGQGPHYGYTF
TGTGCCAGCAGCAGTGGGCAGGGGCCACACTATGGCTACACCTTC
>TRBV29-1|-|-|TRBJ1-2
CSGIQGDYGYTF
TGCAGCGGAATACAGGGCGACTATGGCTACACCTTC
>TRBV5-4|TRBD1|-|TRBJ2-7
CASSPRTGRTYEQYF
TGTGCCAGCAGCCCCCGGACAGGCAGAACCTACGAGCAGTACTTC